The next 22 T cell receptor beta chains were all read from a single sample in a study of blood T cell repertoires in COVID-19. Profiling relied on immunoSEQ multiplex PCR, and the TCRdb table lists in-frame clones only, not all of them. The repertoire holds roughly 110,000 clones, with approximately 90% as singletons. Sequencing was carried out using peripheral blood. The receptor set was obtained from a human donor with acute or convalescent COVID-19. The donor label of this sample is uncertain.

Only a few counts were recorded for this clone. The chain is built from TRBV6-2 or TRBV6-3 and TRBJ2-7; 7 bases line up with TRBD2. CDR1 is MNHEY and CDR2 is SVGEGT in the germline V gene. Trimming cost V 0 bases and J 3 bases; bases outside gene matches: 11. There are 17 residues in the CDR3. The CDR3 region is CASSYSTTRDYLYEQYF. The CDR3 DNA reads TGTGCCAGCAGTTACTCGACTACTCGGGACTACCTCTACGAGCAGTACTTC.

This CDR3 is CASSLSGQGVDQPQHF. The CDR3 nucleotides are TGTGCCAGCAGCTTGTCGGGACAGGGGGTCGATCAGCCCCAGCATTTT. The genes are TRBV5-6 and TRBJ1-5; TRBD1 aligns across 11 bases. The CDR3 has 16 residues. Germline assignment: CDR1 SGHDT and CDR2 YYEEEE. J was trimmed by 5 bases and V by 1 base; bases with no gene match: 5.

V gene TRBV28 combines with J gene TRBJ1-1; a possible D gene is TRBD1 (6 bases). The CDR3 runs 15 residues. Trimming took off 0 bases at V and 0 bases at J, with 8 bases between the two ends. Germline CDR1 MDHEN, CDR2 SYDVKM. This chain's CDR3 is CASSLWTGLNTEAFF. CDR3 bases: TGTGCCAGCAGTTTATGGACAGGCCTGAACACTGAAGCTTTCTTT.

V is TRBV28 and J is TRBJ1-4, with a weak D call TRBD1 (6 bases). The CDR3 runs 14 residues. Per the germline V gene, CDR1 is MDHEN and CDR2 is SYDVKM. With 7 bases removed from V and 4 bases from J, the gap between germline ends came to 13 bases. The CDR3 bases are TGTGCCAGCACTAATAGGGGGTTTAATGAAAAACTGTTTTTT. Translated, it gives CASTNRGFNEKLFF.

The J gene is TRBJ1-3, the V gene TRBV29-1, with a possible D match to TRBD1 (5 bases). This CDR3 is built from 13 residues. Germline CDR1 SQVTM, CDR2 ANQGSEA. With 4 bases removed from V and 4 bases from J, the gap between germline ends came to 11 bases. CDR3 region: CSVALGVGNTIYF. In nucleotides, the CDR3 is TGCAGCGTTGCCCTAGGGGTCGGAAACACCATATATTTT.

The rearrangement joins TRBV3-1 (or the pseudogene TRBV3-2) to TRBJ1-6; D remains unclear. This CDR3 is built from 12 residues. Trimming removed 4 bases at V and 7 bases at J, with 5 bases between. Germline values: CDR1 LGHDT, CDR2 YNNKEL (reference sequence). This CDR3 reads CASSLLNSPLHF. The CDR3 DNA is TGTGCCAGCAGCCTCCTCAATTCACCCCTCCACTTT.

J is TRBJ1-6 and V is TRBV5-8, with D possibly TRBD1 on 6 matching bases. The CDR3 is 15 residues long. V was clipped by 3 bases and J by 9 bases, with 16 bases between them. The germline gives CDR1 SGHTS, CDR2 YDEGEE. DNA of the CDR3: TGTGCCAGCAGCTCCGGGACTACCAGGGGTTCACCCCTCCACTTT. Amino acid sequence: CASSSGTTRGSPLHF.

The CDR3 coding sequence is TGTGCCAGCAGCTTAGAGGGGGCCCGGGTTGGTGAAAAACTGTTTTTT. It yields the protein CASSLEGARVGEKLFF. This chain links TRBV7-9 with TRBJ1-4; 7 bases are shared with TRBD1. Germline assignment: CDR1 SEHNR and CDR2 FQNEAQ (reference sequence). The CDR3 contains 16 residues. Germline trimming cut 1 base from V and 7 bases from J; bases unmatched to any gene: 9.

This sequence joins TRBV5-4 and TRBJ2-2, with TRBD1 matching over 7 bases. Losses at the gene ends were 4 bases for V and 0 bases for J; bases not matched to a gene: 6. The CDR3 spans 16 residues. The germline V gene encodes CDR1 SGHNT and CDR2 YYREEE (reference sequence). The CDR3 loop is CASSPGQDANTGELFF. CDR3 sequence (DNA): TGTGCCAGCAGCCCCGGACAGGACGCGAACACCGGGGAGCTGTTTTTT.

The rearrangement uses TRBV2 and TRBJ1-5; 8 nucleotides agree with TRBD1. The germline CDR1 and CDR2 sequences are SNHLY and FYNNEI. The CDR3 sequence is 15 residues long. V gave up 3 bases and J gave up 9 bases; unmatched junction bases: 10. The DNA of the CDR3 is TGTGCCAGCAGTGACCTGGAGACAGGGGTATCGCCCCAGCATTTT. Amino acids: CASSDLETGVSPQHF. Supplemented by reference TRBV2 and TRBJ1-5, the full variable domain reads EPEVTQTPSHQVTQMGQEVILRCVPISNHLYFYWYRQILGQKVEFLVSFYNNEISEKSEIFDDQFSVERPDGSNFTLKIRSTKLEDSAMYFCASSDLETGVSPQHFGDGTRLSIL.

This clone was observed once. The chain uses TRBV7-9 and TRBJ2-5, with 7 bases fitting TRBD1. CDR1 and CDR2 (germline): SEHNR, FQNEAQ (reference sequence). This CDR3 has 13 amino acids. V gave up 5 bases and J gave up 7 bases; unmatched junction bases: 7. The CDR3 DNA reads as TGTGCCAGCAGCCGGCGGCCAGGGGGGACCCAGTACTTC. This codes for CASSRRPGGTQYF.

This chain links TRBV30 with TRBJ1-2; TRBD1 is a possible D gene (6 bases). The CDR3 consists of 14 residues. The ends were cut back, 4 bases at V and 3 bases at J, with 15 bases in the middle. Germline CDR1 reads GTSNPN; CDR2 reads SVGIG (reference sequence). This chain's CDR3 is CAWNPGGRDYGYTF. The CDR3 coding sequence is TGTGCCTGGAATCCGGGGGGCAGAGACTATGGCTACACCTTC.

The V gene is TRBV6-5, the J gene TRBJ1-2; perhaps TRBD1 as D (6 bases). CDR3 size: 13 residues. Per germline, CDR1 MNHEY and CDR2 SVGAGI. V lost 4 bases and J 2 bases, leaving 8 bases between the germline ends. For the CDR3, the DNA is TGTGCCAGCAGTTTTACAGGGAACTATGGCTACACCTTC. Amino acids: CASSFTGNYGYTF.

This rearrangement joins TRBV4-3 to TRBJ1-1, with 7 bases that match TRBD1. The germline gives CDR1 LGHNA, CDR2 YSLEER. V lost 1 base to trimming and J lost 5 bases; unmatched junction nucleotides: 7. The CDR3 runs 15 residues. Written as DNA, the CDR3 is TGCGCCAGCAGCCAAGCCGACAGGGTCGGGACTGAAGCTTTCTTT. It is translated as CASSQADRVGTEAFF.

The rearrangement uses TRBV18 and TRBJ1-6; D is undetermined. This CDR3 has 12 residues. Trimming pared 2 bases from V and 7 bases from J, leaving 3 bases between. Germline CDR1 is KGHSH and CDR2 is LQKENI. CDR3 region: CASSPSNSPLHF. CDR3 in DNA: TGTGCCAGCTCACCATCGAATTCACCCCTCCACTTT.

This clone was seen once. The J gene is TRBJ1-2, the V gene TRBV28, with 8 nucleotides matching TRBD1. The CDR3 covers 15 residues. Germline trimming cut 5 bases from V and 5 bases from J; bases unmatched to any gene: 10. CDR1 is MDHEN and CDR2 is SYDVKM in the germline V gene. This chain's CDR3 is CASSVGTGLMYGYTF. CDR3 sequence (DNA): TGTGCCAGCAGTGTGGGGACAGGATTAATGTATGGCTACACCTTC.

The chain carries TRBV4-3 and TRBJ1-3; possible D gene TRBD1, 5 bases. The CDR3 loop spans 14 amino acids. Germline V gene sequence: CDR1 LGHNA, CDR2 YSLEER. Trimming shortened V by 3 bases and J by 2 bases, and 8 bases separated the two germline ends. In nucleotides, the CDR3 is TGCGCCAGCAGCCATGCGGGACCTGGAAACACCATATATTTT. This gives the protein CASSHAGPGNTIYF.

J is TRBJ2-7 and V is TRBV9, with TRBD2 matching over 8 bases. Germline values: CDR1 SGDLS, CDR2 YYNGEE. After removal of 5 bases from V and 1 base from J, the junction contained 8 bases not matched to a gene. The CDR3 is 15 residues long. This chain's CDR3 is CASSPGLATSYEQYF. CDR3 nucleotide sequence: TGTGCCAGCAGTCCAGGACTAGCCACTTCCTACGAGCAGTACTTC.

The CDR3 is CASSQGARTGELFF. The CDR3 bases are TGTGCCAGCAGTCAGGGGGCTAGGACCGGGGAGCTGTTTTTT. The chain uses TRBV6-2 or TRBV6-3 and TRBJ2-2; 8 positions match TRBD1. J gave up 5 bases and V 5 bases, and 4 bases lay outside the gene matches. The CDR3 runs 14 residues. In germline, CDR1 is MNHEY, CDR2 SVGEGT.

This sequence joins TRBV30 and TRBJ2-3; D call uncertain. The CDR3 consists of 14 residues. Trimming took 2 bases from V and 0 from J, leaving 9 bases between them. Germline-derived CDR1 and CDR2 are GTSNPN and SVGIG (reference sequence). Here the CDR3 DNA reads TGTGCCTGGAGTTACGGTTTTAGCACAGATACGCAGTATTTT. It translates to CAWSYGFSTDTQYF. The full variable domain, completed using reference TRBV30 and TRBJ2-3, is SQTIHQWPATLVQPVGSPLSLECTVEGTSNPNLYWYRQAAGRGLQLLFYSVGIGQISSEVPQNLSASRPQDRQFILSSKKLLLSDSGFYLCAWSYGFSTDTQYFGPGTRLTVL.

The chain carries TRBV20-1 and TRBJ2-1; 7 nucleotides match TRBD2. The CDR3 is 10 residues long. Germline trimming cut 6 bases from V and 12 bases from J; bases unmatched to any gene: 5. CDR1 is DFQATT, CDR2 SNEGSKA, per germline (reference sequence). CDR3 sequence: CSATIAGQFF. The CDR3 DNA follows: TGCAGTGCCACGATAGCGGGGCAGTTCTTC.

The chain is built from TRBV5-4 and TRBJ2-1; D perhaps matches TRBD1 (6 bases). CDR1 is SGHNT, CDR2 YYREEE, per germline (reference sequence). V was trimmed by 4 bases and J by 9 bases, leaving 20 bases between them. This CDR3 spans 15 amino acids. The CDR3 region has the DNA TGTGCCAGCAGCCTGGGGACACCCGCCTCGGTTGAGCAGTTCTTC. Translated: CASSLGTPASVEQFF.